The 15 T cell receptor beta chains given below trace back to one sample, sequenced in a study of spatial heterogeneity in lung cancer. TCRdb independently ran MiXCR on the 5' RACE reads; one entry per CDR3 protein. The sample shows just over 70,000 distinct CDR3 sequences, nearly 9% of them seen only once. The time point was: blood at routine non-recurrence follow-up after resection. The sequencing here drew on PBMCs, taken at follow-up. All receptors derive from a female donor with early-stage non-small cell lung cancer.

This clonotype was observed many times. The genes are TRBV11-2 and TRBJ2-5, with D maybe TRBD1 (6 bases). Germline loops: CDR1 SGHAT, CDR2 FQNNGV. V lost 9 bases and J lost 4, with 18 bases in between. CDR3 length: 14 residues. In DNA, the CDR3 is TGTGCCAGTGACCCCGGGACAACGGGAGAGACCCAGTACTTC. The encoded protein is CASDPGTTGETQYF. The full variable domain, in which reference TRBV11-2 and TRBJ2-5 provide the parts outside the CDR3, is EAGVAQSPRYKIIEKRQSVAFWCNPISGHATLYWYQQILGQGPKLLIQFQNNGVVDDSQLPKDRFSAERLKGVDSTLKIQPAKLEDSAVYLCASDPGTTGETQYFGPGTRLLVL.

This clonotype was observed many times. The CDR3 reads CASSKLNREETQYF. The CDR3 region has the DNA TGTGCCAGCAGCAAGCTTAACCGGGAAGAGACCCAGTACTTC. The chain uses TRBV6-2 or TRBV6-3 and TRBJ2-5; D remains ambiguous. V lost 6 bases and J lost 3, with 14 bases in between. Germline V gene lookup returns CDR1 MNHEY and CDR2 SVGEGT. The CDR3 length is 14 residues.

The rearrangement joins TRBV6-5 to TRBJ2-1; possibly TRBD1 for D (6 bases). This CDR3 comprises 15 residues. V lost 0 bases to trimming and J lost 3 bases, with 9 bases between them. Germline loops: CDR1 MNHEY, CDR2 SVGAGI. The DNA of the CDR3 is TGTGCCAGCAGTTACTCTACAGGGTACTACAATGAGCAGTTCTTC. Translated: CASSYSTGYYNEQFF.

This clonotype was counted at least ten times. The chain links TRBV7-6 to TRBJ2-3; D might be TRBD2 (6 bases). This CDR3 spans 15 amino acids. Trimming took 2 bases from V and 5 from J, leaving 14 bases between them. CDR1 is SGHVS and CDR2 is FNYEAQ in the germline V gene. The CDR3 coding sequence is TGTGCCAGCAGCTTAACCGGCAGGGAGGTAGATACGCAGTATTTT. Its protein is CASSLTGREVDTQYF.

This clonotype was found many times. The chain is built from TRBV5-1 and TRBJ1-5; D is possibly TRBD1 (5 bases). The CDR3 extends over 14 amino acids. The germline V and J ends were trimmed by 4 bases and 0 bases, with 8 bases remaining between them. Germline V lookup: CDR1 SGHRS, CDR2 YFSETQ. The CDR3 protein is CASSPGLSNQPQHF. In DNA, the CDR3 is TGCGCCAGCAGCCCGGGACTTAGCAATCAGCCCCAGCATTTT.

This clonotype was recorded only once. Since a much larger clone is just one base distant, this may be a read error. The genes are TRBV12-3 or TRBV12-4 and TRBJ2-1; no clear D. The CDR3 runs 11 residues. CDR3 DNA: TGTGTCAGCAGCTGGGGTTATGAGCAGTTCTTC. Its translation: CVSSWGYEQFF.

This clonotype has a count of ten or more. CDR3 DNA sequence: TGTGCCAGCAGCTTATCTGCAGTCCTCAATGAGCAGTTCTTC. This translates into CASSLSAVLNEQFF. The J gene is TRBJ2-1, the V gene TRBV7-2, with unresolved D. Trimming took 2 bases from V and 6 from J, leaving 11 bases between them. The CDR3 is 14 amino acids. Germline V gene lookup returns CDR1 SGHTA and CDR2 FQGNSA.

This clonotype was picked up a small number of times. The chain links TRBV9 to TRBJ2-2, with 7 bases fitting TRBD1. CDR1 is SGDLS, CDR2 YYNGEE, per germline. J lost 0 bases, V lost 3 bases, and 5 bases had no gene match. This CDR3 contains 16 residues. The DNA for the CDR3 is TGTGCCAGCAGCGCCCCCGGGACAGCGAACACCGGGGAGCTGTTTTTT. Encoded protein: CASSAPGTANTGELFF.

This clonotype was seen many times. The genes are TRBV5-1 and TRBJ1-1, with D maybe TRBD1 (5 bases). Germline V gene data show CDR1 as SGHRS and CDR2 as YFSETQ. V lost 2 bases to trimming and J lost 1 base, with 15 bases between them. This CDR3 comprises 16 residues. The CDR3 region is CASSFYLRDSNTEAFF. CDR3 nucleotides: TGCGCCAGCAGCTTTTACCTCCGGGACTCGAACACTGAAGCTTTCTTT.

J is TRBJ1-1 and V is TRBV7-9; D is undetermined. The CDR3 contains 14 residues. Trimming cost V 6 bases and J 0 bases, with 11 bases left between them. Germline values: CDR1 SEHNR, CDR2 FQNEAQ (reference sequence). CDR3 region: CASSLGPVNTEAFF. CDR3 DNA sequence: TGTGCCAGCAGTCTCGGGCCAGTGAACACTGAAGCTTTCTTT.

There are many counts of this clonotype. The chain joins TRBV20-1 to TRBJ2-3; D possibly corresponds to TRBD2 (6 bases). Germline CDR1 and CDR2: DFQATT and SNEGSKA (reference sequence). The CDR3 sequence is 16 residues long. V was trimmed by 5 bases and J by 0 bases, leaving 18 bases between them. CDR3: CSADPGKAGSTDTQYF. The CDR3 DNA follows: TGCAGTGCTGACCCCGGAAAGGCGGGAAGCACAGATACGCAGTATTTT.

The CDR3 DNA is TGTGCCAGCAGTTTTTCCCCCGTCTCCTACGAGCAGTACTTC. Residues: CASSFSPVSYEQYF. The chain is built from TRBV27 and TRBJ2-7; D gene unclear. The CDR3 spans 14 residues. Looked up from germline, CDR1 is MNHEY and CDR2 is SMNVEV (reference sequence). Trimming took 3 bases from V and 0 from J, leaving 9 bases between them.

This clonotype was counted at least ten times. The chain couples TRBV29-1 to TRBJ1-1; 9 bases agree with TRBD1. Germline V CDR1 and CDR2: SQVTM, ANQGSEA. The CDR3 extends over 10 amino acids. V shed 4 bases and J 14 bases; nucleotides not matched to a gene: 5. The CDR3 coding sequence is TGCAGCGTTGTACGGGACAGGGCCTTCTTT. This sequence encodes CSVVRDRAFF.

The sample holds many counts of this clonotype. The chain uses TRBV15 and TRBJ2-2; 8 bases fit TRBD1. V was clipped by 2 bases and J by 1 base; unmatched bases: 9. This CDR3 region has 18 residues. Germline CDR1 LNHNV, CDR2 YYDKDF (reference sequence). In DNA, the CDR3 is TGTGCCACCAGCAGACAATTGACCGGGACAGGGAACACCGGGGAGCTGTTTTTT. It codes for CATSRQLTGTGNTGELFF. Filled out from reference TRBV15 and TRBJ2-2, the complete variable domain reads DAMVIQNPRYQVTQFGKPVTLSCSQTLNHNVMYWYQQKSSQAPKLLFHYYDKDFNNEADTPDNFQSRRPNTSFCFLDIRSPGLGDTAMYLCATSRQLTGTGNTGELFFGEGSRLTVL.

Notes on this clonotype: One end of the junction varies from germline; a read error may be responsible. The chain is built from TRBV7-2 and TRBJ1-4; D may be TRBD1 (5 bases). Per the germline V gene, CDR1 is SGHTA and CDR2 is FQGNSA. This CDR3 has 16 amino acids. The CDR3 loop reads CASSLRQQGPNAKLFF. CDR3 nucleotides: TGTGCCAGCAGCTTGAGACAGCAAGGGCCCAATGCAAAACTGTTTTTT.